The clone carrying this T cell receptor beta chain was observed many times. What it recognizes is unknown. TCRdb reprocessed the 5' RACE reads with MiXCR, giving one entry per CDR3 protein. The repertoire holds more than 25,000 distinct CDR3 sequences, with 7.4% as singletons. The record originates from a study of T-cell memory formation after mild COVID-19. Study conclusions and caveats: Most CD4+ clones that shrank were in CM and EM, while CD8+ ones turned up in EMRA.

The CDR3 loop spans 12 amino acids. The V gene lost 0 bases and the J gene lost 7 bases, with 4 bases spanning the gap. The V call is TRBV12-3 or TRBV12-4, the J call TRBJ2-1; D remains ambiguous. This sequence originates from an adult woman who had mild COVID-19 (a few samples of this study predate the infection). Cell type and time point are not known. The material sequenced was PBMCs or a T cell subset sorted from them (not recorded which). CDR3 region: CASSLAPNEQFF. The CDR3 coding sequence is TGTGCCAGCAGTTTAGCGCCAAATGAGCAGTTCTTC.